This TCR beta chain was sequenced in a study of T cell repertoires in cytomegalovirus infection (dated by TCRdb to between 2019 and 2020). In the study overall: Donor HLA type was relevant to the analysis, because carriage of CMV infection together with the matching HLA type was indicated by public TCR beta signatures.

General conclusions and limits of the study: In both this cohort and an independent cohort of some 350 donors, the cumulative frequency of public TCR beta family members distinguished carriers of CMV infection plus the relevant HLA type. In the ex vivo response, HLA-C-restricted CMV-specific TCR beta clonotypes were dominant, and in two of eight donors the single most frequent clonotype came from this HLA-C-restricted group.

This clonotype was observed many times. Its binding antigen is unknown. No much larger clonotype is one base removed from it; base qualities were not supplied. Sequencing was carried out with an Illumina HiSeq 1500. TCRdb ran its own pipeline on the public reads, namely fastp trimming at Q25 and MiXCR clone calling, and kept in-frame beta chains. Merged by CDR3 protein, the rows form single entries marked with the most common genes and DNA. The sample includes 400,000 to 550,000 distinct CDR3 sequences, with approximately 11% observed a single time. The top ten clonotypes cover about 10% of the sample. The CDR3 spans 21 residues, from the cysteine through the phenylalanine. Here the CDR3 DNA is all that survives: 63 bases in frame from base 1. CDR1 is given as MNHEY and CDR2 as SMNVEV, both from the germline V gene (reference sequence). Here V drops 3 bases and J drops 7 bases, and the junction holds 22 bases not matched to any gene.

The V and J genes are TRBV27 and TRBJ2-2; TRBD2 lines up with 11 middle nucleotides. This receptor was identified in a human donor in good health (CMV status not recorded). Some clones in this sample may be carry-over from other donors' samples. Sequences were obtained from PBMCs. The DNA is TGTGCCAGCAGTTTCCCGCCGACTAGCGGGGCCCCCCTGAGACCCGGCGGGGAGCTGTTTTTT. It translates to CASSFPPTSGAPLRPGGELFF.